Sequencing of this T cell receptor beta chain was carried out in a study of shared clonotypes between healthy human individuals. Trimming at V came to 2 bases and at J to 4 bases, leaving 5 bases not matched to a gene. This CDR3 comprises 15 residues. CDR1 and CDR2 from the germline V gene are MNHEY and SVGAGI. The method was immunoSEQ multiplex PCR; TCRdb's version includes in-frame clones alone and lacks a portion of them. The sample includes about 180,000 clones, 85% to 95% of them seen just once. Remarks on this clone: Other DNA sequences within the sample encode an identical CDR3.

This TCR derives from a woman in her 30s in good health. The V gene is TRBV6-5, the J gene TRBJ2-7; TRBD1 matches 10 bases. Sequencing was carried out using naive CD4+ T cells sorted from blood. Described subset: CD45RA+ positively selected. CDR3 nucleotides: TGTGCCAGCAGTTACGGGCGGGACAGGGGTTACGAGCAGTACTTC. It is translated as CASSYGRDRGYEQYF.